This TCR beta chain was obtained from a study of T cell repertoires in cytomegalovirus infection. Study summary: Matching HLA type, along with CMV infection, was indicated by public TCR beta signatures.

Study results and caveats: The cumulative frequency of public TCR beta families identified carriers of CMV plus the relevant HLA.

This clonotype was seen ten or more times. Its antigen remains unknown. The V end lost 5 bases, the J end lost 3 bases, and 11 bases lay between the germline ends. Germline CDR1 reads SGHTA; CDR2 reads FQGNSA. There are 14 residues in the CDR3. TCRdb reprocessed the reads via MiXCR and lists one record per CDR3 protein. The sample contains about 740,000 distinct CDR3 sequences, 35% of which appear only once. This rearrangement joins TRBV7-2 to TRBJ1-3, with a tentative D call TRBD1 (5 bases). This receptor was obtained from a human donor in good health (CMV status not recorded). Some clones in this sample may be carry-over from other donors' samples. Sequenced material: PBMCs. CDR3: CASSPGTVGNTIYF. The CDR3 DNA sequence: TGTGCCAGCAGCCCGGGGACGGTTGGAAACACCATATATTTT.